The TCR beta chain described here comes from a study of T cell repertoires in cytomegalovirus infection (dated by TCRdb to about 2019). The study in broad terms: The peptide stimulations were aimed at well-studied HLA-B-restricted epitopes as well as recently identified HLA-C-restricted CMV epitopes, whose presentation resists viral immunomodulation. Because public TCR beta signatures pointed to carriage of CMV infection together with the matching HLA type, the HLA type of each donor mattered for the analysis.

The germline V gene yields SGHTA for CDR1 and FQGNSA for CDR2. The CDR3 sequence holds 15 residues, the cysteine and phenylalanine included. Only CDR3 DNA remains: 45 bases, in frame from the first base. Between the V and J ends, shortened by 5 bases and 1 base respectively, the junction contains 14 bases. TCRdb records Illumina HiSeq 1500 as the sequencer. TCRdb trimmed public reads at Q25 via fastp, called clones via MiXCR and kept in-frame beta chains. Every entry covers one CDR3 protein and lists the most common genes and DNA from its rows. A total of about 920,000 distinct CDR3 sequences appear in this sample, approximately 33% of them only once. 13% of the sample goes to the ten largest clones. The treatment or condition label on this specimen signifies: in vitro stimulation with specific CMV peptide epitopes to enrich CMV-specific T cells. The table lists this clonotype with a few counts. The antigen it recognizes is unknown. No per-base quality is available; no much larger clone lies one base away.

General study outcomes and caveats: The ex vivo response was dominated by HLA-C-restricted CMV-specific TCR beta clonotypes, which also provided the single most frequent clonotype in two of eight donors. In both this cohort and an independent roughly 330-donor cohort, the cumulative frequency of public TCR beta family members distinguished carriers of CMV infection plus the relevant HLA type.

Sequenced here: cultured CD8+ T cells from PBMCs, sampled from culture after CMV antigen stimulation. This sequence uses TRBV7-2 and TRBJ1-1; confidence is insufficient to name the D gene. This receptor was obtained from a human donor in good health (CMV status not recorded). Some clones in this sample may be carry-over from other donors' samples. The nucleotides are TGTGCCAGCAGCCCAAGGACCCCATGGAACACTGAAGCTTTCTTT. It is translated as CASSPRTPWNTEAFF.